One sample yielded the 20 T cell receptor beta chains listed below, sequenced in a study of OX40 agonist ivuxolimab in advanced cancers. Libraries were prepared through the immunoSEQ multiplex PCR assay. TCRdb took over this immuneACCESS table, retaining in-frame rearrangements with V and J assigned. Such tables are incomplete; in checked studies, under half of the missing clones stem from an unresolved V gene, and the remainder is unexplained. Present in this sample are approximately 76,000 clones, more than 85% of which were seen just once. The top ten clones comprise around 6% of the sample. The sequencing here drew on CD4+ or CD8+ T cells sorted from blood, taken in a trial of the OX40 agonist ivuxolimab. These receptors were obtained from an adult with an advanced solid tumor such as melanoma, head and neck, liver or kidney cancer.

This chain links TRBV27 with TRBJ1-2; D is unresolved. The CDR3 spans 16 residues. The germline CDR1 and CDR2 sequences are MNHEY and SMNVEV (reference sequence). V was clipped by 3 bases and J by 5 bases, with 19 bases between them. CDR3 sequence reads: CASSLSGPSNVYGYTF. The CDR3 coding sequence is TGTGCCAGCAGTTTGTCAGGTCCCTCAAACGTTTATGGCTACACCTTC.

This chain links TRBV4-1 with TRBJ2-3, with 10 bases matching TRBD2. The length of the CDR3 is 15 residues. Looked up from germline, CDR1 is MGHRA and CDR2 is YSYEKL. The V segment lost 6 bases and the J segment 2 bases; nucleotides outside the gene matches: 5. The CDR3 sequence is CASSLAGDPTDTQYF. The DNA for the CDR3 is TGCGCCAGCAGTCTAGCGGGAGATCCCACAGATACGCAGTATTTT.

CDR3 loop: CASTVAGARNTEAFF. DNA of the CDR3: TGTGCCAGCACCGTGGCGGGGGCTAGGAACACTGAAGCTTTCTTT. V gene TRBV5-5 combines with J gene TRBJ1-1; D might be TRBD1 (6 bases). There are 15 residues in the CDR3. Germline CDR1 reads SGHKS; CDR2 reads YYEKEE (reference sequence). V gave up 6 bases and J gave up 1 base, with 16 bases separating them.

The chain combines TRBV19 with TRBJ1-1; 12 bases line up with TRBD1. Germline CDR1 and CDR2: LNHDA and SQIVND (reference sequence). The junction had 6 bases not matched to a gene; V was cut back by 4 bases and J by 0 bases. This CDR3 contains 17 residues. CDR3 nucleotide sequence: TGTGCCAGTAGTAAGACGGGACAGGGGGCGGTGAACACTGAAGCTTTCTTT. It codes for CASSKTGQGAVNTEAFF.

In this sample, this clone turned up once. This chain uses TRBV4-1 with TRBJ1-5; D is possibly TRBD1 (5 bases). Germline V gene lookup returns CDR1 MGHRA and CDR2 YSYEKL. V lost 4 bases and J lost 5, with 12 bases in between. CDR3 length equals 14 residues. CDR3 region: CASSPARAHQPQHF. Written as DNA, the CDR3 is TGCGCCAGCAGCCCCGCCAGGGCTCATCAGCCCCAGCATTTT.

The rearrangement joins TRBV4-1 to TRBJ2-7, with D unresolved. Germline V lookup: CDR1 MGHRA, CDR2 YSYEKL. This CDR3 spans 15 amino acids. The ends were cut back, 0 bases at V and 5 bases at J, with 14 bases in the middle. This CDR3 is CASSQEISRFNEQYF. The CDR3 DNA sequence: TGCGCCAGCAGCCAAGAAATATCCAGGTTTAACGAGCAGTACTTC.

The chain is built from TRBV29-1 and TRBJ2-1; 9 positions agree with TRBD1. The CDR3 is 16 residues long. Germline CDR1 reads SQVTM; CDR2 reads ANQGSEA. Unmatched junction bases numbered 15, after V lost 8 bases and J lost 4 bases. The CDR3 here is CSSEGGQGRGYNEQFF. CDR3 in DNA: TGCAGCTCCGAGGGGGGACAGGGCCGAGGTTACAATGAGCAGTTCTTC.

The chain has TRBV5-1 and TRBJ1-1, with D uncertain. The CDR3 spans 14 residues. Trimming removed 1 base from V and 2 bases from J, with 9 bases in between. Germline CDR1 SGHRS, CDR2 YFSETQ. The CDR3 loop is CASSLRQANTEAFF. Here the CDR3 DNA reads TGCGCCAGCAGCTTGCGGCAGGCAAACACTGAAGCTTTCTTT. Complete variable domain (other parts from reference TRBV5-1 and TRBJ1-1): KAGVTQTPRYLIKTRGQQVTLSCSPISGHRSVSWYQQTPGQGLQFLFEYFSETQRNKGNFPGRFSGRQFSNSRSEMNVSTLELGDSALYLCASSLRQANTEAFFGQGTRLTVV.

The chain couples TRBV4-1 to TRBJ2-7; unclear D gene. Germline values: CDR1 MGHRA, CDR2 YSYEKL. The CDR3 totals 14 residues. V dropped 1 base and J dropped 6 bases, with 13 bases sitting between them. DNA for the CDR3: TGCGCCAGCAGCCAAGTTGGAAGTTACGGCGAGCAGTACTTC. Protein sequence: CASSQVGSYGEQYF.

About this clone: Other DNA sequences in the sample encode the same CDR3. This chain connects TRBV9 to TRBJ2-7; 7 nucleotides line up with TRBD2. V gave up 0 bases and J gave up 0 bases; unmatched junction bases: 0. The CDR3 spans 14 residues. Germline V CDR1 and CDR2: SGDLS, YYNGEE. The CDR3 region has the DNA TGTGCCAGCAGCGTAGGCGGGAGCTCCTACGAGCAGTACTTC. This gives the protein CASSVGGSSYEQYF.

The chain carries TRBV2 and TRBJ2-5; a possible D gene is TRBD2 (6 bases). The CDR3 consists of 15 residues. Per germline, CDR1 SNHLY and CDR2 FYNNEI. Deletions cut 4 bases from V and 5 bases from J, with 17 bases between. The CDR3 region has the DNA TGTGCCAGCAGTGCGCCACGACTAGAAGGGGAGACCCAGTACTTC. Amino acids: CASSAPRLEGETQYF.

The DNA for the CDR3 is TGTGCCAGCAGCCTCCTCCAGACAGGGTCCGAGCAGTACTTC. It is translated as CASSLLQTGSEQYF. The gene calls are TRBV9 and TRBJ2-7; 7 nucleotides match TRBD1. Unmatched junction bases numbered 10, after V lost 4 bases and J lost 6 bases. This CDR3 has 14 amino acids. Germline V lookup: CDR1 SGDLS, CDR2 YYNGEE.

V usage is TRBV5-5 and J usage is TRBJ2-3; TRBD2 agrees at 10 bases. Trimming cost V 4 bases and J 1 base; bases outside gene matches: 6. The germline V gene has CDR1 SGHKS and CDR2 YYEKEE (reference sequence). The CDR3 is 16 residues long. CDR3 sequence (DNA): TGTGCCAGCAGCCCCCTAGCGGGAGCCCGCACAGATACGCAGTATTTT. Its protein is CASSPLAGARTDTQYF.

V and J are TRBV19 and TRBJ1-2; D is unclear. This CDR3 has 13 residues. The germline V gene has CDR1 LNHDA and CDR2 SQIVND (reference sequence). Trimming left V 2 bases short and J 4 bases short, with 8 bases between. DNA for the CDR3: TGTGCCAGTAGTATAAACCGAATCTATGGCTACACCTTC. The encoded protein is CASSINRIYGYTF.

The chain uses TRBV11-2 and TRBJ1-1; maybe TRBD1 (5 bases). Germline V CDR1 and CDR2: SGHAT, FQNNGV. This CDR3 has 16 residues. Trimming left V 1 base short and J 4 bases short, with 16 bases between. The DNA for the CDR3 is TGTGCCAGCAGCTTAGGGCAGGGAGGCAGCGGCACTGAAGCTTTCTTT. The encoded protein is CASSLGQGGSGTEAFF.

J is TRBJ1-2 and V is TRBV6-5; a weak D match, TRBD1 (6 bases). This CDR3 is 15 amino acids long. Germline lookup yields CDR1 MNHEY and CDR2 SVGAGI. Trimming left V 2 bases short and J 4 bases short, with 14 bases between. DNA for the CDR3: TGTGCCAGCAGTTACGGCCGGGGGCAGGGCTATGGCTACACCTTC. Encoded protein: CASSYGRGQGYGYTF.

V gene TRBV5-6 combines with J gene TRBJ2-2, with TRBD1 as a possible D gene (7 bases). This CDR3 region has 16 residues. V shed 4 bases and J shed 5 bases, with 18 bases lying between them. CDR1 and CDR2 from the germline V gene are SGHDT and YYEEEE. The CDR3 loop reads CASSPAVRGRTGELFF. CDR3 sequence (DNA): TGTGCCAGCAGCCCGGCGGTCAGGGGGAGGACCGGGGAGCTGTTTTTT.

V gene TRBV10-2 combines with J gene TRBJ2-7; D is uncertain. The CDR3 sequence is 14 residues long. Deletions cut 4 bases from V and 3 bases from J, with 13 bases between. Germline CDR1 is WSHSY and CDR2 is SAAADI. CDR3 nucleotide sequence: TGCGCCAGCAGTGGGGGTAGGATAATCTACGAGCAGTACTTC. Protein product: CASSGGRIIYEQYF.

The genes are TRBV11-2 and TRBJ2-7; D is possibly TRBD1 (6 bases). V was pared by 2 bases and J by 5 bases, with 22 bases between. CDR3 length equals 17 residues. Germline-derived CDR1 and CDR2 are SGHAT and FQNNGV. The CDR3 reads CASSLPPPPGDPHEQYF. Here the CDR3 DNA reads TGTGCCAGCAGCTTACCCCCCCCGCCAGGGGACCCCCACGAGCAGTACTTC.

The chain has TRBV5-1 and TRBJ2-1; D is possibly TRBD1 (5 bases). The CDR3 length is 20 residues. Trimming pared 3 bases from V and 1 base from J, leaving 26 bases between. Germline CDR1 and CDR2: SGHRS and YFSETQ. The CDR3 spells CASSSVRQRRPGRSYNEQFF. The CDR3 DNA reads TGCGCCAGCAGCTCGGTACGACAGCGCCGGCCAGGCAGGTCCTACAATGAGCAGTTCTTC.